Listed below are T cell receptor beta chains from one sample, sequenced in a study of blood T cells in healthy people across ages. Using its own MiXCR run on the 5' RACE reads, TCRdb lists one record per CDR3 protein. The sample lists 780,000 or so distinct CDR3 sequences; less than 70% were seen once. Material: blood. These receptor sequences come from a man older than 75 in good health. Each CDR3 is given with its conserved first and last residue. D genes are given only for firm matches. Only some rows state a clone size, as once, few, many or a class for expanded clones.

-	TRBJ2-6	TRBV7-8	-	TGTGCCAGCAGCTTAGGGTCCTGGACCAACGTCCTGACTTTC	CASSLGSWTNVLTF
-	TRBJ2-7	TRBV18	-	TGTGCCAGCTCACCACAGAGCGTGTACTCCTACGAGCAGTACTTC	CASSPQSVYSYEQYF
-	TRBJ2-3	TRBV7-9	-	TGTGCCAGCAGCCTGTCCGGGGGGCGAGATACGCAGTATTTT	CASSLSGGRDTQYF
-	TRBJ2-2	TRBV20-1	TRBD2	TGCAGTGCTAGAGCGTCTAGCGGCATCGGGGAGCTGTTTTTT	CSARASSGIGELFF
few	TRBJ2-4	TRBV12-3/TRBV12-4	-	TGTGCCAGCAGTGCCCCGGGGCTCAAAAACATTCAGTACTTC	CASSAPGLKNIQYF
-	TRBJ1-2	TRBV2	-	TGTGCCAGCATGAGCCCCACCTCGTATGGTGGTGGCTATGGCTACACCTTC	CASMSPTSYGGGYGYTF
-	TRBJ2-5	TRBV3-1	TRBD2	TGTGCCAGCAGCCAAGGTATAGGGACTAGCGGACAAGAGACCCAGTACTTC	CASSQGIGTSGQETQYF
-	TRBJ2-5	TRBV9	-	TGTGCCAGCAGCGTAAACCCAGGTGGAGGAGAGACCCAGTACTTC	CASSVNPGGGETQYF
few	TRBJ2-6	TRBV25-1	TRBD2	TGTGCCAGCCTGAGGACTAGCGGGAGTCTCCCTGGGGCCAACGTCCTGACTTTC	CASLRTSGSLPGANVLTF
-	TRBJ1-2	TRBV28	-	TGTGCCAGCAGTTCTCCCAGGGGAGCTAACTATGGCTACACCTTC	CASSSPRGANYGYTF
-	TRBJ1-2	TRBV2	-	TGTGCCAGCAGTCCGGGTCCCCTAGGGGGCTACACCTTC	CASSPGPLGGYTF
-	TRBJ2-2	TRBV20-1	TRBD2	TGCAGTGCGGGGGGGAGACCCCGAAACACCGGGGAGCTGTTTTTT	CSAGGRPRNTGELFF
-	TRBJ2-3	TRBV20-1	-	TGCAGTGCTAGAGATCTGGCGGCTAGCACAGATACGCAGTATTTT	CSARDLAASTDTQYF
-	TRBJ2-7	TRBV5-1	TRBD1	TGCGCCAGCAGCCCCCGGGACAGCAACTACGAGCAGTACTTC	CASSPRDSNYEQYF
-	TRBJ1-2	TRBV18	TRBD1	TGTGCCAGCTCACCAGCCGGGAGACAGGGGGAGAATGGCTACACCTTC	CASSPAGRQGENGYTF
few	TRBJ2-1	TRBV20-1	-	TGCAGTGCTACTCTCCTCGAGCAGTTCTTC	CSATLLEQFF
-	TRBJ1-5	TRBV12-3/TRBV12-4	-	TGTGCCAGCAGGGCCATGTGGACCAGGGCTAATCAGCCCCAGCATTTT	CASRAMWTRANQPQHF